The next 4 T cell receptor beta chains were all read from a single sample in a study of control samples from healthy donors and cancer patients. Assay used: immunoSEQ multiplex PCR; TCRdb lists only in-frame clones, some missing. The data contain some 74,000 clones, 65% to 85% of them seen just once; the ten biggest clones take up about 15%. Sequenced: blood. All receptors come from a man aged 55 to 70 in good health.

This chain connects TRBV19 to TRBJ1-2, with TRBD1 as a possible D gene (6 bases). The V end lost 3 bases, the J end lost 8 bases, and 16 bases lay between the germline ends. The CDR3 runs to 14 residues. Germline V gene sequence: CDR1 LNHDA, CDR2 SQIVND (reference sequence). The CDR3 loop is CASSIHDRRDGYTF. For the CDR3, the DNA is TGTGCCAGTAGTATCCACGACAGGCGGGACGGCTACACCTTC.

This sequence joins TRBV20-1 and TRBJ2-1; 10 nucleotides match TRBD2. Germline assignment: CDR1 DFQATT and CDR2 SNEGSKA (reference sequence). This CDR3 contains 20 residues. V lost 3 bases to trimming and J lost 4 bases; unmatched junction nucleotides: 21. DNA of the CDR3: TGCAGTGCTAGTGGTCCAAGGGTGCGGGACGGACTAGCGGAATACAATGAGCAGTTCTTC. Protein sequence: CSASGPRVRDGLAEYNEQFF.

This clone showed up just once. The chain links TRBV27 to TRBJ2-2, with 10 bases that match TRBD2. Germline V gene data show CDR1 as MNHEY and CDR2 as SMNVEV (reference sequence). The V gene end was trimmed by 4 bases and the J gene end by 4 bases; junction bases not matched to a gene: 9. The CDR3 has 17 residues. CDR3 amino acids: CASSSTTSGKGTGELFF. The CDR3 coding sequence is TGTGCCAGCAGTTCTACCACTAGCGGGAAAGGCACCGGGGAGCTGTTTTTT.

This sequence joins TRBV28 and TRBJ2-7; 8 bases agree with TRBD1. V gave up 3 bases and J gave up 3 bases; unmatched junction bases: 4. The CDR3 covers 14 residues. The germline V gene has CDR1 MDHEN and CDR2 SYDVKM. The CDR3 loop is CASSFTGGNYEQYF. The CDR3 DNA is TGTGCCAGCAGTTTTACAGGGGGGAACTACGAGCAGTACTTC. Variable domain in full (rest from reference TRBV28 and TRBJ2-7): DVKVTQSSRYLVKRTGEKVFLECVQDMDHENMFWYRQDPGLGLRLIYFSYDVKMKEKGDIPEGYSVSREKKERFSLILESASTNQTSMYLCASSFTGGNYEQYFGPGTRLTVT.